Below are 29 T cell receptor beta chains sequenced from a single sample in a study of CD8+ T cells in alopecia areata. Extracted RNA was reverse transcribed into cDNA, the sequencing template. TCRdb's table, derived via immunoSEQ multiplex PCR, lists solely in-frame clones and lacks some. The top ten hold around 0.44% of the sample, which has 200,000 or so clones, 50% to 65% seen once. Sequenced here: CD4+ T cells sorted from blood, sampled at week 0. These receptors originate from a human donor with alopecia areata.

This clone appeared a few times. The chain joins TRBV7-9 to TRBJ1-2; the D gene is possibly TRBD1 (5 bases). The CDR3 has 18 amino acids. Germline V gene data show CDR1 as SEHNR and CDR2 as FQNEAQ (reference sequence). V gave up 1 base and J gave up 0 bases, with 18 bases separating them. The CDR3 DNA sequence: TGTGCCAGCAGCTTAGGGGGATCGCAACTAGGGGCTAACTATGGCTACACCTTC. It codes for CASSLGGSQLGANYGYTF. Looking up the rest from reference TRBV7-9 and TRBJ1-2 gives the full variable domain: DTGVSQNPRHKITKRGQNVTFRCDPISEHNRLYWYRQTLGQGPEFLTYFQNEAQLEKSRLLSDRFSAERPKGSFSTLEIQRTEQGDSAMYLCASSLGGSQLGANYGYTFGSGTRLTVV.

CDR3 bases: TGTGCCAGCAGTGAAGGGGCGAGCTATGGCTACACCTTC. Translated, it gives CASSEGASYGYTF. The chain joins TRBV6-1 to TRBJ1-2, with no clear D. Trimming cost V 1 base and J 4 bases, with 7 bases left between them. This CDR3 contains 13 residues. Germline assignment: CDR1 MNHNS and CDR2 SASEGT.

The chain is built from TRBV23-1 and TRBJ1-4; tentatively, D is TRBD1 (5 bases). TRBV23-1 is flagged as an ORF with uncertain function. Between the trimmed V and J ends, which lost 8 bases and 10 bases, there was a span of 14 bases. The CDR3 contains 12 residues. CDR3 loop: CASPMLGGKLFF. The CDR3, as DNA: TGCGCCAGCCCCATGCTGGGGGGAAAACTGTTTTTT.

This clone came up once. J is TRBJ1-5 and V is TRBV30; no reliable D call. The germline CDR1 and CDR2 sequences are GTSNPN and SVGIG (reference sequence). The germline V and J ends were trimmed by 0 bases and 2 bases, with 11 bases remaining between them. There are 15 residues in the CDR3. The DNA for the CDR3 is TGTGCCTGGAGTGTACGACTCATCGGCAATCAGCCCCAGCATTTT. Its protein product is CAWSVRLIGNQPQHF.

This clone was recorded a few times. The chain uses TRBV28 and TRBJ1-4; 11 nucleotides line up with TRBD1. The CDR3 is made up of 15 amino acids. Per the germline V gene, CDR1 is MDHEN and CDR2 is SYDVKM. V lost 6 bases to trimming and J lost 0 bases; unmatched junction nucleotides: 0. The CDR3 DNA follows: TGTGCCAGCAGGGGACAGGGGGCAACTAATGAAAAACTGTTTTTT. Translation: CASRGQGATNEKLFF.

The CDR3 bases are TGTGCCAGCAGCTACATCCAGGGGAGGAACACTGAAGCTTTCTTT. This encodes CASSYIQGRNTEAFF. The chain uses TRBV5-6 and TRBJ1-1; possibly TRBD1 for D (6 bases). Germline CDR1 is SGHDT and CDR2 is YYEEEE. The V and J ends lost 3 bases and 1 base respectively, with 13 bases between them. This CDR3 region has 15 residues.

The CDR3 DNA reads TGTGCCAGCAGCTTAAGGACAGGGGGCCGGGCAGATACGCAGTATTTT. Translation: CASSLRTGGRADTQYF. J is TRBJ2-3 and V is TRBV7-3, with 11 bases fitting TRBD1. J was trimmed by 4 bases and V by 1 base; bases with no gene match: 4. Germline loops: CDR1 SGHTA, CDR2 FQGTGA. The CDR3 extends over 16 amino acids.

This clone was recorded only once. Other DNA sequences in this sample translate to the same CDR3. The CDR3 bases are TGCAGCGTCAGCACAGGGTCTGGGGCCAACGTCCTGACTTTC. It translates to CSVSTGSGANVLTF. The chain couples TRBV29-1 to TRBJ2-6; perhaps TRBD1 as D (6 bases). The CDR3 totals 14 residues. Germline loops: CDR1 SQVTM, CDR2 ANQGSEA. The germline V and J ends were trimmed by 6 bases and 1 base, with 10 bases remaining between them. The full variable domain, with the rest looked up from reference TRBV29-1 and TRBJ2-6, is SAVISQKPSRDICQRGTSLTIQCQVDSQVTMMFWYRQQPGQSLTLIATANQGSEATYESGFVIDKFPISRPNLTFSTLTVSNMSPEDSSIYLCSVSTGSGANVLTFGAGSRLTVL.

This clone appeared a single time. The chain uses TRBV5-6 and TRBJ1-2; the D is unclear. V gave up 4 bases and J gave up 0 bases, with 7 bases separating them. This CDR3 comprises 13 residues. Germline V gene data show CDR1 as SGHDT and CDR2 as YYEEEE. The CDR3 here is CASSAPPNYGYTF. CDR3 sequence (DNA): TGTGCCAGCAGCGCACCACCTAACTATGGCTACACCTTC.

The sample holds a few counts of this clone. This sequence joins TRBV4-1 and TRBJ2-3, with D hard to call. Looked up from germline, CDR1 is MGHRA and CDR2 is YSYEKL. V was trimmed by 1 base and J by 1 base, leaving 12 bases between them. The CDR3 is 16 amino acids. The CDR3 loop reads CASSQAPSRGTDTQYF. Here the CDR3 DNA reads TGCGCCAGCAGCCAAGCCCCTAGTAGGGGCACAGATACGCAGTATTTT.

J is TRBJ1-5 and V is TRBV27; D unclear. Germline V gene sequence: CDR1 MNHEY, CDR2 SMNVEV (reference sequence). This CDR3 has 18 residues. Deletions cut 8 bases from V and 2 bases from J, with 25 bases between. CDR3 sequence (DNA): TGTGCCAGCCGAGCAGGATATTCTTTACTTTGGGGCAATCAGCCCCAGCATTTT. This encodes CASRAGYSLLWGNQPQHF.

V gene TRBV18 combines with J gene TRBJ2-7, with 13 nucleotides matching TRBD2. The length of the CDR3 is 14 residues. Losses at the gene ends were 8 bases for V and 2 bases for J; bases not matched to a gene: 3. In germline, CDR1 is KGHSH, CDR2 LQKENI. The chain's CDR3 is CASRTSGGPYEQYF. The CDR3 DNA sequence: TGTGCCAGCCGGACTAGCGGGGGACCCTACGAGCAGTACTTC.

This sequence joins TRBV6-5 and TRBJ1-1, with D possibly being TRBD1 (5 bases). This CDR3 comprises 16 residues. The V gene's germline CDR1 is MNHEY and CDR2 SVGAGI. V was trimmed by 2 bases and J by 0 bases, leaving 13 bases between them. CDR3 amino acids: CASSYVARGMNTEAFF. CDR3 DNA sequence: TGTGCCAGCAGTTACGTCGCGAGGGGCATGAACACTGAAGCTTTCTTT.

This chain uses TRBV27 with TRBJ1-2; a possible D gene is TRBD1 (6 bases). Germline V CDR1 and CDR2: MNHEY, SMNVEV (reference sequence). The CDR3 spans 14 residues. V dropped 5 bases and J dropped 4 bases, with 14 bases sitting between them. In DNA form, the CDR3 reads TGTGCCAGCAGTCCGGGGGCCCTCCCCTATGGCTACACCTTC. Residues: CASSPGALPYGYTF.

Only a few counts were recorded for this clone. This rearrangement joins TRBV29-1 to TRBJ1-4; 7 positions agree with TRBD1. V lost 6 bases and J lost 0; bases outside the gene matches: 4. The CDR3 consists of 14 residues. Germline assignment: CDR1 SQVTM and CDR2 ANQGSEA. The CDR3 sequence is CSVQGGATNEKLFF. The CDR3 DNA sequence: TGCAGCGTCCAGGGGGGTGCAACTAATGAAAAACTGTTTTTT.

This rearrangement joins TRBV4-2 to TRBJ2-3; D may match TRBD1 or TRBD2 (5 bases each). From germline, CDR1 is LGHNA and CDR2 YNFKEQ. CDR3 length: 15 residues. V was shortened by 0 bases and J by 4 bases, with 11 bases between the two germline ends. This CDR3 reads CASSQDWDPPDTQYF. For the CDR3, the DNA is TGTGCCAGCAGCCAAGATTGGGACCCCCCAGATACGCAGTATTTT.

The CDR3 coding sequence is TGTGCCAGCAGCCGACAGGGGACTGAAGCTTTCTTT. It specifies CASSRQGTEAFF. The chain combines TRBV5-4 with TRBJ1-1; the match to TRBD1 covers 8 bases. The CDR3 length is 12 residues. Germline loops: CDR1 SGHNT, CDR2 YYREEE (reference sequence). After removal of 4 bases from V and 5 bases from J, the junction contained 1 base not matched to a gene.

The chain has TRBV27 and TRBJ2-2, with D perhaps TRBD1 (6 bases). CDR3 size: 17 residues. Germline CDR1 and CDR2: MNHEY and SMNVEV (reference sequence). The V end was cut by 5 bases, the J end by 1 base, with 17 bases between. The CDR3 loop reads CASSSRRQAMNTGELFF. As DNA, the CDR3 is TGTGCCAGCAGTAGCAGAAGACAGGCGATGAACACCGGGGAGCTGTTTTTT.

The chain combines TRBV10-3 with TRBJ2-7; D remains unclear. V lost 5 bases and J 7 bases, leaving 12 bases between the germline ends. The length of the CDR3 is 12 residues. Looked up from germline, CDR1 is ENHRY and CDR2 is SYGVKD. The CDR3 loop is CAISWAGAEQYF. CDR3 nucleotide sequence: TGTGCCATCAGTTGGGCAGGAGCAGAGCAGTACTTC.

This clone has just a few counts. The J gene is TRBJ1-1, the V gene TRBV9; no firm D call. Germline V lookup: CDR1 SGDLS, CDR2 YYNGEE. Trimming cost V 3 bases and J 1 base, with 10 bases left between them. This CDR3 is 14 amino acids long. The chain's CDR3 is CASSDRHQNTEAFF. The DNA of the CDR3 is TGTGCCAGCAGCGATAGACACCAGAACACTGAAGCTTTCTTT.

V usage is TRBV30 and J usage is TRBJ2-5; tentatively, D is TRBD1 (6 bases). There are 15 residues in the CDR3. The V end was cut by 0 bases, the J end by 5 bases, with 16 bases between. Germline V lookup: CDR1 GTSNPN, CDR2 SVGIG (reference sequence). The CDR3 DNA is TGTGCCTGGAGTGTTGGTACAGGGTTAGGGGAGACCCAGTACTTC. Encoded protein: CAWSVGTGLGETQYF. Looking up the rest from reference TRBV30 and TRBJ2-5 gives the full variable domain: SQTIHQWPATLVQPVGSPLSLECTVEGTSNPNLYWYRQAAGRGLQLLFYSVGIGQISSEVPQNLSASRPQDRQFILSSKKLLLSDSGFYLCAWSVGTGLGETQYFGPGTRLLVL.

This chain connects TRBV2 to TRBJ2-1; D is possibly TRBD2 (6 bases). Looked up from germline, CDR1 is SNHLY and CDR2 is FYNNEI. The CDR3 is 15 residues long. Trimming stripped 6 bases from V and 6 bases from J, with 18 bases between. The CDR3 sequence is CASSAQLARRNEQFF. In DNA, the CDR3 is TGTGCCAGCAGCGCTCAACTAGCAAGGCGCAATGAGCAGTTCTTC.

This clone was seen a single time. This chain joins TRBV5-1 and TRBJ1-1; the D gene is possibly TRBD1 (5 bases). CDR1 SGHRS and CDR2 YFSETQ come from the germline V gene. The length of the CDR3 is 16 residues. The germline V and J ends were trimmed by 0 bases and 1 base, with 13 bases remaining between them. CDR3 nucleotide sequence: TGCGCCAGCAGCTTGGGACAGACATCGGGGAACACTGAAGCTTTCTTT. Protein sequence: CASSLGQTSGNTEAFF.

This clone was seen repeatedly, ten times or more. The CDR3, as DNA: TGTGCCAGCAGCCTCCACATTGCCTACGAGCAGTACTTC. Its translation: CASSLHIAYEQYF. This sequence joins TRBV11-2 and TRBJ2-7; D is undetermined. The V end was cut by 5 bases, the J end by 2 bases, with 10 bases between. The CDR3 is 13 residues long. CDR1 SGHAT and CDR2 FQNNGV come from the germline V gene.

CDR3 residues: CASSSLSQGAQYF. In DNA, the CDR3 is TGTGCCAGCAGCTCACTGTCGCAGGGGGCCCAGTACTTC. The genes are TRBV7-7 and TRBJ2-5; 7 nucleotides match TRBD1. Germline loops: CDR1 SSHAT, CDR2 FNYEAQ (reference sequence). This CDR3 region has 13 residues. The J segment lost 9 bases and the V segment lost 4 bases, leaving 8 bases of the junction unmatched. The whole variable domain, remainder taken from reference TRBV7-7 and TRBJ2-5, is GAGVSQSPRYKVTKRGQDVTLRCDPISSHATLYWYQQALGQGPEFLTYFNYEAQPDKSGLPSDRFSAERPEGSISTLTIQRTEQRDSAMYRCASSSLSQGAQYFGPGTRLLVL.

This rearrangement joins TRBV2 to TRBJ1-4; a weak D match, TRBD1 (6 bases). Trimming took off 8 bases at V and 7 bases at J, with 11 bases between the two ends. CDR1 is SNHLY and CDR2 is FYNNEI in the germline V gene. The CDR3 is 12 amino acids. The CDR3 region has the DNA TGTGCCAGCCTGGGGGCGCGTGAAAAACTGTTTTTT. Its translation: CASLGAREKLFF.

The chain couples TRBV4-1 to TRBJ2-1; tentative D call: TRBD1 (5 bases). Trimming took off 0 bases at V and 0 bases at J, with 9 bases between the two ends. Germline-derived CDR1 and CDR2 are MGHRA and YSYEKL. The CDR3 covers 16 residues. The CDR3 sequence is CASSQDPQGSYNEQFF. The CDR3 coding sequence is TGCGCCAGCAGCCAAGATCCCCAGGGCTCCTACAATGAGCAGTTCTTC.

The chain couples TRBV7-9 to TRBJ2-2; D perhaps matches TRBD1 (5 bases). Trimming cost V 5 bases and J 4 bases, with 11 bases left between them. Germline values: CDR1 SEHNR, CDR2 FQNEAQ (reference sequence). The CDR3 consists of 14 residues. The CDR3 DNA reads TGTGCCAGCAGCCCCCAGGGTTCCACCGGGGAGCTGTTTTTT. Translated: CASSPQGSTGELFF.

Points on this clone: The same CDR3 arises from other DNA sequences in this sample as well. J is TRBJ1-1 and V is TRBV18; 12 bases match TRBD1. Germline lookup yields CDR1 KGHSH and CDR2 LQKENI. This CDR3 spans 15 amino acids. The ends lost 6 bases at V and 5 bases at J; junction bases unmatched: 7. The CDR3 DNA reads as TGTGCCAGCTCCCTGGGACAGGGGGCGAATACTGAAGCTTTCTTT. Amino acid sequence: CASSLGQGANTEAFF.